This passage covers 3 T cell receptor beta chains from one sample sequenced in a study of blood T cell repertoires in COVID-19. The assay was immunoSEQ multiplex PCR, and TCRdb's table has in-frame clones only and misses some. The data contain about 270,000 clones, about 88% of them singletons. The sequenced material came from PBMCs or T cells enriched from blood (not recorded which). These receptors were obtained from a woman between 45 and 60 years old who had recovered from COVID-19.

The chain joins TRBV7-3 to TRBJ2-3; D is possibly TRBD2 (6 bases). V lost 6 bases and J 6 bases, leaving 22 bases between the germline ends. The V gene's germline CDR1 is SGHTA and CDR2 FQGTGA. This CDR3 has 16 amino acids. In DNA, the CDR3 is TGTGCCAGCAGAAATGGGGGGAGCCCCATTTCCGATACGCAGTATTTT. It codes for CASRNGGSPISDTQYF.

This rearrangement joins TRBV5-1 to TRBJ2-1; D call uncertain. The CDR3 covers 12 residues. V shed 1 base and J shed 6 bases, with 5 bases lying between them. From germline, CDR1 is SGHRS and CDR2 YFSETQ. In DNA, the CDR3 is TGCGCCAGCAGCTTGACTACCAATGAGCAGTTCTTC. Its protein is CASSLTTNEQFF. Together with reference TRBV5-1 and TRBJ2-1, the CDR3 gives the full variable domain: KAGVTQTPRYLIKTRGQQVTLSCSPISGHRSVSWYQQTPGQGLQFLFEYFSETQRNKGNFPGRFSGRQFSNSRSEMNVSTLELGDSALYLCASSLTTNEQFFGPGTRLTVL.

This chain connects TRBV6-5 to TRBJ1-2, with 10 positions matching TRBD1. The ends lost 8 bases at V and 4 bases at J; junction bases unmatched: 7. The CDR3 contains 14 residues. Germline values: CDR1 MNHEY, CDR2 SVGAGI. The CDR3 region is CASFQTGGVYGYTF. In DNA form, the CDR3 reads TGTGCCAGCTTCCAGACAGGGGGCGTCTATGGCTACACCTTC.